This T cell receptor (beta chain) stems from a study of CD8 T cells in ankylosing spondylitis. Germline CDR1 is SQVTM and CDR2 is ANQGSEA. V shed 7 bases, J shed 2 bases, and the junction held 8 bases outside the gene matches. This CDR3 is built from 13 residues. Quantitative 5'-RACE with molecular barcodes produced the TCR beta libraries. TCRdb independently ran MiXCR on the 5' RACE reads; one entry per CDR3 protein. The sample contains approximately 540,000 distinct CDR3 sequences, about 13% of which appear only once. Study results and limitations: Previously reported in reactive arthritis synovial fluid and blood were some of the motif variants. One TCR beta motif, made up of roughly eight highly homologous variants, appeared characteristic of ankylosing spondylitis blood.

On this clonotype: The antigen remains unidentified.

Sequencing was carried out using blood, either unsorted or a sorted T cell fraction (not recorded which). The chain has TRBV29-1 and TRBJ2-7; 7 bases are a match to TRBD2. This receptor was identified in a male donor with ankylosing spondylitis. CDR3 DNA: TGCAGCGCTCCTAGCGGACGTCCCTACGAGCAGTACGTC. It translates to CSAPSGRPYEQYV.